This TCR beta chain is from a study of CD8 T cells in Susac syndrome. Study observations and caveats: Individuals included in the TCR sequencing and HLA analysis were acknowledged by the study to be relatively few in number.

CDR3 size: 16 residues. Looked up from germline, CDR1 is SEHNR and CDR2 is FQNEAQ (reference sequence). Trimming removed 2 bases from V and 2 bases from J, with 15 bases in between. Random hexamers were used to reverse transcribe an amount of about 0.45 to 1 ug RNA. TCR beta CDR3 was amplified by immunoSEQ covering 54 Vbeta and 13 Jbeta. TCRdb fed the immunoSEQ multiplex PCR reads into MiXCR, producing one record per CDR3 protein. The table includes some 190,000 distinct CDR3 sequences, 90% to 95% detected once. Sequencing of TCR beta, carried out with a high-throughput approach, was applied to CD8+ and CD4+ T cells from the blood. TEMRA cells were FACS-enriched, unlike CD8+ and CD4+ T cells, which were negatively isolated. This clonotype appeared a single time. Its antigen is unknown.

The sequenced material came from CD4+ T cells from PBMCs. The chain joins TRBV7-9 to TRBJ1-1; perhaps TRBD1 as D (5 bases). This sequence was found in a human donor in good health. CDR3 in amino acids: CASSLRAGRGNTEAFF. For the CDR3, the DNA is TGTGCCAGCAGCTTAAGGGCAGGGCGAGGAAACACTGAAGCTTTCTTT.